Listed below are T cell receptor beta chains from one sample, sequenced in a study of a mutant IDH1 vaccine in newly diagnosed glioma. These receptors have no known antigen. The table came from immunoSEQ multiplex PCR; TCRdb's copy has only in-frame clones and leaves some out. The sample lists roughly 70,000 clones; roughly 84% were seen once. The material was PBMCs, obtained from a glioma patient whose treatment included an IDH1 peptide vaccine. Source of these receptors: a woman aged 45 to 65 with glioma. Both conserved end residues are part of each CDR3. D genes are given only for firm matches. Size is stated for part of the rows, as once, few or many counts, or as a class when the clone is expanded.

TGTGCCTGGAGTGTACGGACGGGAAAAGTTGGCTACACCTTC,CAWSVRTGKVGYTF,TRBJ1-2,.,.,TRBV30
TGTGCCAGCAGCTTGACAGGGAGGGGGGACCACAATGAGCAGTTCTTC,CASSLTGRGDHNEQFF,TRBJ2-1,.,.,TRBV7-3
TGTGCCAGCAGCCGGGACACCACGGGCGGGGAGACCCAGTACTTC,CASSRDTTGGETQYF,TRBJ2-5,.,.,TRBV7-9
TGCGCCAGCACCGTCGGGACAGGGGTCGATGAGCAGTTCTTC,CASTVGTGVDEQFF,TRBJ2-1,TRBD1,.,TRBV5-1
TGTGCCAGCAGGGGCAGGCGAGGTGAAAAACTGTTTTTT,CASRGRRGEKLFF,TRBJ1-4,.,.,TRBV12-1
TGTGCCAGCAGCTTGGCCGTTACAGGAGGGAACACAGATACGCAGTATTTT,CASSLAVTGGNTDTQYF,TRBJ2-3,.,.,TRBV5-4
TGTGCCAGCAGTGAAACCCGGGATCAGCCCCAGCATTTT,CASSETRDQPQHF,TRBJ1-5,.,.,TRBV6-1
TGTGCCAGCAGCGTAGGGGCCTTCACAGATACGCAGTATTTT,CASSVGAFTDTQYF,TRBJ2-3,.,.,TRBV9
TGTGCCAGCAGCGTAGCCCCGATCACCGCGGGGGAAAAACTGTTTTTT,CASSVAPITAGEKLFF,TRBJ1-4,.,.,TRBV9
TGTGCCAGCTCACCAGAGGGGGCCAGCACAGATACGCAGTATTTT,CASSPEGASTDTQYF,TRBJ2-3,TRBD1,.,TRBV18
TGTGCCTGGATCTCTCGGGAGACCCAGTACTTC,CAWISRETQYF,TRBJ2-5,.,.,TRBV30
TGTGCCAGCAGCCGTGACAGGCGGGAGACCCAGTACTTC,CASSRDRRETQYF,TRBJ2-5,.,.,TRBV7-2
TGTGCCTCTCGACAGAGTTTAGGCATTCAGTACTTC,CASRQSLGIQYF,TRBJ2-4,.,.,TRBV10-3
TGCGCCAGCAGCCAAGAAGTGGGGCGGACAGGGAAATATGGCTACACCTTC,CASSQEVGRTGKYGYTF,TRBJ1-2,TRBD1,once,TRBV4-3
TGCAGTGCTAGTGGAGACACTGAAGCTTTCTTT,CSASGDTEAFF,TRBJ1-1,.,.,TRBV20-1
TGTGCCAGCACAGGACAGGGGGCGGGCTATGGCTACACCTTC,CASTGQGAGYGYTF,TRBJ1-2,TRBD1,once,TRBV6-1
TGTGCCAGCTCACCCTACAGCAGCCAGAGCAATCAGCCCCAGCATTTT,CASSPYSSQSNQPQHF,TRBJ1-5,.,.,TRBV18
TGTGCCAGTCGCGGCTCTGGGGCCAACGTCCTGACTTTC,CASRGSGANVLTF,TRBJ2-6,.,.,TRBV6-5
TGCGCCAGCAGCCAAGGGTATGGGGGGCTGAGCACTGAAGCTTTCTTT,CASSQGYGGLSTEAFF,TRBJ1-1,.,few,TRBV4-3
TGCGCCAGCAGACGCACCGGGACAGGGGGCCTCTACGAGCAGTACTTC,CASRRTGTGGLYEQYF,TRBJ2-7,TRBD1,.,TRBV5-1
TGTGCCAGCACCTCGGGGAATTCACCCCTCCACTTT,CASTSGNSPLHF,TRBJ1-6,.,.,TRBV6-6
TGTGCCAGCAGTTACTCGTCGGCTTTGGCTGCGGAAAAACTGTTTTTT,CASSYSSALAAEKLFF,TRBJ1-4,.,.,TRBV6-5
TGTGCCAGCAGCTCCACTGCAGAGAGTGGGACCCTCCACTTT,CASSSTAESGTLHF,TRBJ1-6,.,.,TRBV7-9
TGTGCCAGCAGCTTAGCACAGGACTATGGCTACACCTTC,CASSLAQDYGYTF,TRBJ1-2,.,.,TRBV7-2
TGTGCCATCAGCAGTGCAACTAGCACAGATACGCAGTATTTT,CAISSATSTDTQYF,TRBJ2-3,.,.,TRBV10-3
TGTGCCAGCAGCGAGGGGGCGGAATTAGGCTACACCTTC,CASSEGAELGYTF,TRBJ1-2,TRBD1,once,TRBV5-4
TGTGCCAGTAGTATAAAGTCGAGGTTTAATGAAAAACTGTTTTTT,CASSIKSRFNEKLFF,TRBJ1-4,.,.,TRBV19
TGTGCCAGTAGTGTTGGTCTGGCTGGCTACACCTTC,CASSVGLAGYTF,TRBJ1-2,.,.,TRBV19